This T cell receptor (beta chain) originates from a study of cytomegalovirus exposure and HLA in healthy donors. Only one count was recorded for this clone. What it recognizes is unknown. Germline V gene data show CDR1 as SEHNR and CDR2 as FQNEAQ (reference sequence). After removal of 5 bases from V and 3 bases from J, the junction contained 3 bases not matched to a gene. This CDR3 contains 14 residues. General observations from the study: The study assumed roughly uniform donor sequencing depth for presence/absence analyses.

In the PCR, 60 Vbeta and 13 Jbeta primers were used. Sequenced by immunoSEQ multiplex PCR; TCRdb stores in-frame clones only, minus some. The table lists about 200,000 clones, around 75% of them singletons, with 1.5% to 2% in the top ten. Sequencing input: PBMCs. The sequence came from a woman aged 50 to 60 in good health and CMV-seronegative. The chain is built from TRBV7-9 and TRBJ1-5, with 8 bases lining up with TRBD1. The CDR3 protein is CASSRTGSNQPQHF. In DNA form, the CDR3 reads TGTGCCAGCAGCCGGACAGGGTCCAATCAGCCCCAGCATTTT.